What follows is one T cell receptor (beta chain) and its context. This clone was found a few times. Its antigen is still unknown. Qualities for individual bases were not recorded, and no much larger clone is one base off. Each donor gave one peripheral blood draw, approximately 0.11 L on average, collected into heparinised tubes. Naive, central memory, regulatory and stem cell-like memory CD4+ T cells were sorted on a BD FACSAria II using a panel including CD45RO, CCR7, CD25, CD127, CD95 and CD27. A purity above 95% was achieved for all sorted populations. Right away, PBMCs were isolated by Lymphoprep density gradient centrifugation and were stained directly, with no culture step. Samples were stained and sorted in pairs, with one healthy donor and one patient per experiment, so that batch effects were minimized. The data were obtained in a study of beta chain features in type 1 diabetes (dated by TCRdb to the late 2010s). For context, the study as a whole: No differences in mean age, gender distribution, total cell number or subset yield were found between patients and healthy donors. Across all samples, approximately 100 million sorted cells were examined, and cell number per subset correlated strongly with RNA yield. In the study, TCRB repertoires of sorted circulating CD4+ T cell subsets from recently diagnosed type 1 diabetes patients were compared with those of matched healthy donors. Naive and central memory subsets were obtained from all 30 or so donors, but regulatory and stem cell-like memory subsets were isolated from only 8 patients and roughly eight healthy donors. The full study reports these points: At VDJ recombination sites, patients with type 1 diabetes made fewer insertions and deleted more nucleotides, a pattern implying thymic rearrangement abnormalities. PCR may preferentially amplify shorter templates, but because patient and control samples were amplified and corrected together, any resulting skew would affect both groups equally. The naive, central memory and regulatory TCRB repertoires appeared to resemble one another more closely among patients than among healthy donors. Because the HLA sub-analyses included only small numbers of individuals, any influence of HLA type on TCRB rearrangement was left unresolved. Type 1 diabetes patients showed a moderate but significant shortening of TCRB CDR3 length in all four CD4+ subsets. Sequencing cDNA rather than genomic DNA could over-represent highly expressing activated cells, although activation and CD3 levels did not differ between groups.

The entire isolated RNA was reverse transcribed using the High Capacity cDNA Reverse Transcription Kit, and thus expressed TCRB transcripts were sequenced. Naive, central memory and regulatory T cell samples underwent deep immunoSEQ sequencing, averaging around 3.7 million total reads per sample. Sorted cells were lysed in RLT buffer and RNA was extracted with DNase-treated RNeasy Micro or Mini kits, depending on cell number. To prevent cross-contamination, each cell subset was processed individually, whereas patient and healthy donor samples were processed jointly. Using the immunoSEQ multiplex PCR, TCRB sequences were amplified from cDNA into 87-bp fragments spanning the CDR3 region. The amplicons were sequenced using the Illumina HiSeq platform. From the authors' description of their analysis: PCR bias was computationally corrected using synthetic template baselines, reads within Hamming distance 2 were collapsed, and singletons that could not be merged were discarded. Reads were aligned to IMGT to assign V, D and J genes, CDR3 length, and insertions or deletions at six rearrangement sites. Within each subset, clonotype counts were normalized to sorted cell number, after which true diversity and Gini coefficients were computed with the tcR R package. Repertoire sharing was quantified using the overlap coefficient calculated on TCRB nucleotide sequences. Out-of-frame TCRB sequences from naive cells were analyzed as a proxy for the pre-selection repertoire. The table comes from immuneACCESS by way of TCRdb, which keeps in-frame sequences with V and J called. Part of the clones is missing from these tables; in studies checked, under half for an unresolved V gene and the rest for unknown reasons. V, J and clone size are those of that table, while D and trimming were read from the DNA. The sample includes 240,000 or so clones, with 14% observed a single time. The leading ten clones occupy roughly 0.019% of the sample.

This TCR was recovered from a man aged 25-45 years with type 1 diabetes. Sequenced material: naive CD4+ T cells from blood. The cell subset or site label of this sample denotes: true naive CD4+ T cells.

The CDR3 has the sequence CAVQGAGNEQFF. Here is the DNA: TGTGCCGTACAGGGGGCCGGCAATGAGCAGTTCTTC. The chain was built from TRBV10-3 and TRBJ2-1; the central 9 bases match TRBD1. Germline trimming amounts to 11 bases on V and 6 bases on J, with 5 as the count of junction bases outside the gene matches. As encoded in the germline V gene, CDR1 is ENHRY while CDR2 is SYGVKD. Including the terminal cysteine and phenylalanine, the CDR3 comprises 12 residues. CDR3 DNA only is kept here, 36 bases in frame from base 1.